This TCR beta chain was retrieved from a study of T-cell memory formation after mild COVID-19. Whole-study results and caveats: Researchers found some responding clones in pre-infection memory, a sign that cross-reactive memory joined. Clones that contracted from day 15 to 85 had balanced CD4/CD8; later expanders were CD4+ biased.

The CDR3 runs 14 residues. Trimming shortened V by 5 bases and J by 0 bases, and 8 bases separated the two germline ends. Germline CDR1 and CDR2: SEHNR and FQNEAQ (reference sequence). Constant-segment-primed 5'RACE gave TCR alpha and TCR beta cDNA libraries with sample barcodes and UMIs. In TCRdb, the 5' RACE reads were re-called with MiXCR into one record per CDR3 protein. The table has roughly 280,000 distinct CDR3 sequences, 15% to 20% seen once. The sample holds a few counts of this clonotype. Its target is not known. The specimen sequenced was PBMCs or a T cell subset sorted from them (not recorded which). This rearrangement joins TRBV7-9 to TRBJ1-5; tentative D call: TRBD1 (6 bases). The TCR was taken from a man aged 18 to 35 who had mild COVID-19 (a few samples of this study predate the infection). Cell type and time point are not known. CDR3 coding DNA: TGTGCCAGCAGCCGGGACATTAGCAATCAGCCCCAGCATTTT. It translates to CASSRDISNQPQHF.